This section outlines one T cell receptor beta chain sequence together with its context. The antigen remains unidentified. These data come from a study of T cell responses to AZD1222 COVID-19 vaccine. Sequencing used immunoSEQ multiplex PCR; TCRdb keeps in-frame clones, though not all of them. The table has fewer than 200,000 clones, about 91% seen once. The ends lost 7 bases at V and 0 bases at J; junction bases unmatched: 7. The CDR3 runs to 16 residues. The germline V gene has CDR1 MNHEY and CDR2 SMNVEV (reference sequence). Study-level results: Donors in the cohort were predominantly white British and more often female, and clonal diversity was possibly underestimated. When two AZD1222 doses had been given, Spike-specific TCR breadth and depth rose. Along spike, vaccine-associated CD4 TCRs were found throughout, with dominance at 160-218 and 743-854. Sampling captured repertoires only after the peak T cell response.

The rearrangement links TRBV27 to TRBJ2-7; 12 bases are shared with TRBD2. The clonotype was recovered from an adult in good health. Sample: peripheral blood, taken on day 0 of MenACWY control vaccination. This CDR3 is CASTPLTSGSSYEQYF. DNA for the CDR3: TGTGCCAGCACCCCGCTGACTAGCGGGAGCTCCTACGAGCAGTACTTC.